This T cell receptor (beta chain) originates from a study of post-analysis software for immune sequencing data. Whole-study context: The disease courses covered relapsing-remitting, secondary progressive and progressive-relapsing multiple sclerosis.

On this clonotype itself: Its cognate antigen is unknown.

The study's findings and limits: Samples prepared in the same batch strongly co-clustered by F measure. Significantly lower normalized Chao1 diversity was seen in multiple sclerosis patients than in controls.

Researchers reported that TCR beta cDNA libraries carried unique molecular identifiers. Once roughly 0.95 to 10 million T cells were used, approximately 470,000 cDNA molecules resulted. TCRdb passed the PCR reads through MiXCR, listing each CDR3 protein once. Of 600,000 to 750,000 distinct CDR3 sequences listed, 55% to 60% were seen once; the top ten hold approximately 10%. The sample comprised blood. The clonotype was recovered from a girl aged 2 to 9 with multiple sclerosis.

In DNA, the CDR3 is TGTGCCAGCGGCACAGGGAGTAACAAACTAAACAATGAGCAGTTCTTC. Translation: CASGTGSNKLNNEQFF. V is TRBV6-1 and J is TRBJ2-1; D possibly corresponds to TRBD1 (6 bases). This CDR3 region has 16 residues. Trimming left V 8 bases short and J 5 bases short, with 22 bases between. Looked up from germline, CDR1 is MNHNS and CDR2 is SASEGT.